This section outlines one T cell receptor beta chain sequence together with its context. In the original processing: By means of reference gene primer amplification, nucleated cell counts were estimated. Some clones are missing from TCRdb's copy, which holds only in-frame ones; the method was immunoSEQ multiplex PCR. V and J calls plus clone size are reproduced from that table; the DNA served to infer D and trimming. This sample has around 150,000 clones; 81% occur once, and the top ten carry over 7.5%. This sample stems from a study of blood T cell repertoires in COVID-19. Across the whole study: Samples of COVID-19 (acute and convalescent) were obtained from the United States, Italy and Spain. T cells, B-cell-depleted T cells, or PBMCs supplied cDNA or gDNA.

Germline V lookup: CDR1 WNHNN, CDR2 SYGVQD (reference sequence). Trimming cost V 5 bases and J 5 bases; bases outside gene matches: 7. The CDR3 consists of 14 residues. The chain joins TRBV10-1 to TRBJ2-5, with 8 bases identical to TRBD1. This receptor was obtained from a woman aged 60 to 75 with active or convalescent COVID-19. The specimen was peripheral blood. CDR3 in DNA: TGCGCCAGCAGTAAGGACAGGGCCGTGGAGACCCAGTACTTC. Amino acid sequence: CASSKDRAVETQYF.